The 27 T cell receptor beta chains below were found in one sample sequenced in a study of blood T cells in healthy people across ages. A second roughly 7 to 12 cycle PCR used barcoded and J-beta primers. TCRdb re-analysed the 5' RACE reads in MiXCR, keeping a single row per CDR3 protein. Among 850,000 to 1,000,000 distinct CDR3 sequences listed, roughly half were seen once. The sample comprised blood. The receptor set was obtained from a woman aged 60-75 years in good health.

This clonotype occurred a few times. Since a much larger clone is just one base distant, this may be a read error. The CDR3 sequence is CASSASTRQPQHF. The CDR3 coding sequence is TGTGCCAGCAGTGCTAGTACGAGGCAGCCCCAGCATTTT. The chain joins TRBV7-2 to TRBJ1-5; D call uncertain. The CDR3 runs to 13 residues. Trimming took 6 bases from V and 7 from J, leaving 13 bases between them. The germline V gene encodes CDR1 SGHTA and CDR2 FQGNSA.

The chain employs TRBV9 and TRBJ1-1; TRBD1 agrees at 7 bases. Germline V gene lookup returns CDR1 SGDLS and CDR2 YYNGEE. With 4 bases clipped from V and 5 bases from J, the junction kept 5 bases outside the gene matches. The CDR3 spans 13 residues. The CDR3 bases are TGTGCCAGCAGCCAGTCCAGGGGGACTGAAGCTTTCTTT. It codes for CASSQSRGTEAFF. Filled out from reference TRBV9 and TRBJ1-1, the complete variable domain reads DSGVTQTPKHLITATGQRVTLRCSPRSGDLSVYWYQQSLDQGLQFLIQYYNGEERAKGNILERFSAQQFPDLHSELNLSSLELGDSALYFCASSQSRGTEAFFGQGTRLTVV.

The rearrangement links TRBV27 to TRBJ2-1; 8 bases are shared with TRBD2. This CDR3 has 14 amino acids. Germline trimming cut 11 bases from V and 6 bases from J; bases unmatched to any gene: 12. Looked up from germline, CDR1 is MNHEY and CDR2 is SMNVEV (reference sequence). CDR3 amino acids: CAAHGGDDVNEQFF. Here the CDR3 DNA reads TGTGCCGCCCACGGGGGGGACGATGTCAATGAGCAGTTCTTC.

V gene TRBV9 combines with J gene TRBJ2-5; 8 bases are shared with TRBD1. There are 14 residues in the CDR3. The V gene's germline CDR1 is SGDLS and CDR2 YYNGEE. Trimming cost V 3 bases and J 4 bases; bases outside gene matches: 5. The CDR3 sequence: CASSAGQGIETQYF. Here the CDR3 DNA reads TGTGCCAGCAGCGCCGGACAGGGCATAGAGACCCAGTACTTC.

The chain's CDR3 is CSAHPDDYNEQFF. The CDR3 bases are TGCAGTGCCCACCCGGACGACTACAATGAGCAGTTCTTC. The V and J genes are TRBV20-1 and TRBJ2-1; D unclear. The germline gives CDR1 DFQATT, CDR2 SNEGSKA (reference sequence). With 6 bases removed from V and 3 bases from J, the gap between germline ends came to 12 bases. This CDR3 comprises 13 residues.

The J gene is TRBJ1-5, the V gene TRBV4-1; TRBD1 matches at 10 bases. Germline V gene sequence: CDR1 MGHRA, CDR2 YSYEKL. The CDR3 loop spans 17 amino acids. V lost 4 bases, J lost 4 bases, and 10 bases stayed unmatched. In DNA, the CDR3 is TGCGCCAGCAGCCTCCGGACAGGGGGGATTACTAATCAGCCCCAGCATTTT. Amino acid sequence: CASSLRTGGITNQPQHF.

The genes are TRBV15 and TRBJ2-7; D unresolved. CDR3 length: 16 amino acids. Trimming cost V 0 bases and J 2 bases, with 14 bases left between them. Germline CDR1 is LNHNV and CDR2 is YYDKDF (reference sequence). The CDR3 loop is CATSRDHGDAPYEQYF. The CDR3 DNA sequence: TGTGCCACCAGCAGAGATCACGGCGACGCGCCCTACGAGCAGTACTTC.

The CDR3 here is CSVWGGDGYTF. CDR3 coding DNA: TGCAGCGTCTGGGGGGGGGATGGCTACACCTTC. This chain links TRBV29-1 with TRBJ1-2; possible D gene TRBD1, 5 bases. This CDR3 is built from 11 residues. V lost 6 bases and J 6 bases, leaving 11 bases between the germline ends. CDR1 is SQVTM, CDR2 ANQGSEA, per germline.

The rearrangement links TRBV20-1 to TRBJ2-1, with 7 positions matching TRBD2. V lost 0 bases and J lost 1; bases outside the gene matches: 6. The germline gives CDR1 DFQATT, CDR2 SNEGSKA (reference sequence). This CDR3 region has 16 residues. The CDR3 nucleotides read TGCAGTGCTAGAGATCACCGCGGGAGTTCCTACAATGAGCAGTTCTTC. Translated: CSARDHRGSSYNEQFF.

This sequence joins TRBV28 and TRBJ2-4, with D possibly matching TRBD1 (5 bases). CDR3 length: 14 residues. CDR1 and CDR2 (germline): MDHEN, SYDVKM. Trimming stripped 6 bases from V and 1 base from J, with 10 bases between. The CDR3 DNA is TGTGCCAGCAGGGGTCAGGGTGCCAAAAACATTCAGTACTTC. It codes for CASRGQGAKNIQYF.

This clonotype was detected only a few times. V and J are TRBV4-1 and TRBJ2-4; TRBD2 agrees at 8 bases. Germline CDR1 reads MGHRA; CDR2 reads YSYEKL. CDR3 size: 17 residues. Trimming removed 3 bases from V and 0 bases from J; junction bases left unmatched: 7. The CDR3 here is CASSQLLAGLAKNIQYF. The CDR3 bases are TGCGCCAGCAGCCAGCTTTTAGCGGGGCTAGCCAAAAACATTCAGTACTTC.

The chain uses TRBV7-9 and TRBJ2-4; maybe TRBD2 (5 bases). Per the germline V gene, CDR1 is SEHNR and CDR2 is FQNEAQ (reference sequence). Trimming stripped 4 bases from V and 14 bases from J, with 15 bases between. This CDR3 comprises 12 residues. CDR3 nucleotides: TGTGCCAGCAGCTCCGAGACTAATGGTGAGTACTTC. Translating it yields CASSSETNGEYF.

In this sample, this clonotype turned up a few times. This sequence joins TRBV11-2 and TRBJ2-6; TRBD1 aligns across 7 bases. J was trimmed by 1 base and V by 10 bases; bases with no gene match: 7. Germline V gene data show CDR1 as SGHAT and CDR2 as FQNNGV. This CDR3 comprises 15 residues. The CDR3 spells CATDRERSGANVLTF. DNA of the CDR3: TGTGCCACTGACAGGGAAAGGTCTGGGGCCAACGTCCTGACTTTC.

This clonotype was detected a few times. The chain's CDR3 is CASSQDIGDKSKFF. The DNA for the CDR3 is TGTGCCAGCAGCCAAGATATAGGGGACAAGTCGAAGTTCTTC. The rearrangement uses TRBV4-2 and TRBJ2-1; a weak D match, TRBD1 (6 bases). V lost 0 bases to trimming and J lost 14 bases, with 17 bases between them. This CDR3 is built from 14 residues. The germline gives CDR1 LGHNA, CDR2 YNFKEQ.

The chain joins TRBV12-3 or TRBV12-4 to TRBJ2-7, with D possibly TRBD1 on 6 matching bases. V lost 7 bases and J lost 7, with 20 bases in between. The CDR3 spans 14 residues. The CDR3 sequence is CASTFLGRDNEQYF. The CDR3 nucleotides read TGTGCCAGCACCTTTCTGGGCAGGGACAATGAGCAGTACTTC.

For this clonotype: An end of the junction differs from the germline gene, which may be a read error. The chain carries TRBV2 and TRBJ2-7; 8 positions match TRBD2. The J call may be incorrect, as the DNA end agrees better with TRBJ2-5. The CDR3 extends over 14 amino acids. The germline CDR1 and CDR2 sequences are SNHLY and FYNNEI. This CDR3 reads CVSRLLAAEATQYF. The CDR3 DNA sequence: TGTGTCAGCAGATTACTAGCGGCAGAAGCGACCCAGTACTTC.

The J gene is TRBJ2-3, the V gene TRBV15; TRBD2 matches 10 bases. The junction had 21 bases not matched to a gene; V was cut back by 0 bases and J by 3 bases. Germline CDR1 reads LNHNV; CDR2 reads YYDKDF (reference sequence). This CDR3 is built from 22 residues. The DNA of the CDR3 is TGTGCCACCAGCAGAGATCTAACAGGACTAGCGGCCCCAACCCGACGGACAGATACGCAGTATTTT. Translating it yields CATSRDLTGLAAPTRRTDTQYF.

The chain uses TRBV28 and TRBJ2-5, with unresolved D. Germline CDR1 and CDR2: MDHEN and SYDVKM. This CDR3 comprises 15 residues. V shed 4 bases and J shed 7 bases, with 19 bases lying between them. DNA for the CDR3: TGTGCCAGCAGTTATGCGATTAAGAGGTCGGGGACCCAGTACTTC. Translation: CASSYAIKRSGTQYF.

This clonotype came up a few times. The chain links TRBV3-1 to TRBJ2-5; the D gene is possibly TRBD1 (6 bases). Per the germline V gene, CDR1 is LGHDT and CDR2 is YNNKEL (reference sequence). The CDR3 length is 15 residues. V gave up 0 bases and J gave up 6 bases, with 14 bases separating them. CDR3 in DNA: TGTGCCAGCAGCCAAGATGCAGGGGCCTGGAAGACCCAGTACTTC. Its protein is CASSQDAGAWKTQYF.

The genes are TRBV30 and TRBJ2-7; TRBD1 matches at 9 bases. CDR1 GTSNPN and CDR2 SVGIG come from the germline V gene (reference sequence). J gave up 5 bases and V 4 bases, and 12 bases lay outside the gene matches. This CDR3 comprises 15 residues. The CDR3 is CAWNRGQGLGDEQYF. The CDR3 region has the DNA TGTGCCTGGAATCGAGGACAGGGGCTGGGGGACGAGCAGTACTTC.

The V and J genes are TRBV30 and TRBJ2-5; 12 positions match TRBD1. The CDR3 is made up of 16 amino acids. V shed 5 bases and J 4 bases; nucleotides not matched to a gene: 11. The germline CDR1 and CDR2 sequences are GTSNPN and SVGIG (reference sequence). The CDR3 sequence: CAWSRGDRGRVETQYF. The DNA of the CDR3 is TGTGCCTGGTCGAGGGGGGACAGGGGGCGCGTAGAGACCCAGTACTTC.

The chain combines TRBV12-3 or TRBV12-4 with TRBJ1-2; weak D call: TRBD1 (6 bases). The CDR3 runs 14 residues. V was cut by 6 bases and J by 7 bases, with 18 bases left in between. The DNA of the CDR3 is TGTGCCAGCAGCCAACGGACAGAACTAGTTGGCTACACCTTC. Translation gives CASSQRTELVGYTF.

This clonotype was seen only a few times. The CDR3 DNA reads as TGCGCCAGCAGCCAAGATTGGGCAGGGGACTCCTACGAGCAGTACTTC. Protein: CASSQDWAGDSYEQYF. The chain uses TRBV4-1 and TRBJ2-7; D is perhaps TRBD1 (6 bases). Trimming took off 0 bases at V and 0 bases at J, with 12 bases between the two ends. Germline-derived CDR1 and CDR2 are MGHRA and YSYEKL. The CDR3 contains 16 residues.

As concerns this clonotype: At one end, the junction sequence differs from germline, possibly due to a read error. J is TRBJ2-3 and V is TRBV20-1; D unclear. Germline lookup yields CDR1 DFQATT and CDR2 SNEGSKA (reference sequence). The CDR3 consists of 14 residues. CDR3 in amino acids: CSAQGFGPTDAQYF. CDR3 nucleotide sequence: TGCAGTGCTCAAGGGTTCGGGCCCACAGATGCGCAGTATTTT.

The chain employs TRBV14 and TRBJ2-3; no clear D gene. V was shortened by 0 bases and J by 3 bases, with 13 bases between the two germline ends. CDR1 and CDR2 (germline): SGHDN, FVKESK. The CDR3 length is 16 residues. The CDR3 DNA reads TGTGCCAGCAGCCAAGATTACAGTGGGTGGACAGATACGCAGTATTTT. Its protein is CASSQDYSGWTDTQYF.

This clonotype was seen more than once but under ten times. The chain couples TRBV6-4 to TRBJ1-2, with a possible D match to TRBD1 (5 bases). The germline CDR1 and CDR2 sequences are MRHNA and SNTAGT. The CDR3 loop spans 15 amino acids. Deletions cut 3 bases from V and 3 bases from J, with 14 bases between. CDR3 in DNA: TGTGCCAGCAGTGAAGGGCAGGGCTTTGACTATGGCTACACCTTC. This sequence encodes CASSEGQGFDYGYTF.

This clonotype was observed many times. The chain has TRBV6-5 and TRBJ2-1; 7 nucleotides agree with TRBD2. This CDR3 spans 12 amino acids. V was clipped by 7 bases and J by 8 bases; unmatched bases: 5. Germline V lookup: CDR1 MNHEY, CDR2 SVGAGI. This CDR3 reads CASIGLGYEQFF. Written as DNA, the CDR3 is TGTGCCAGCATAGGACTAGGCTATGAGCAGTTCTTC.